The clone carrying this T cell receptor (beta chain) came up a few times. Time point meaning: patch test 1, 2 weeks after DPC sensitization. The treatment here: therapeutic diphenylcyclopropenone sensitization with weekly scalp DPC. These data come from a study of human T cells and chemical hapten exposure. Study-level information: There were per-sample TCR yield variations, arising mainly from small pooled library volume differences.

This CDR3 has 15 residues. Germline CDR1 and CDR2: SQVTM and ANQGSEA. J lost 5 bases, V lost 7 bases, and 15 bases had no gene match. In TCRdb, the RACE reads were re-called with MiXCR into one record per CDR3 protein. The sample lists 100,000 to 150,000 distinct CDR3 sequences, about 13% occurring once. The rearrangement uses TRBV29-1 and TRBJ2-7; TRBD1 matches at 9 bases. The TCR sequence derives from a man in his late teens or twenties with alopecia areata. Some clones in this sample may be carry-over from other donors' samples. The material was whole blood, obtained in connection with sensitization to the hapten diphenylcyclopropenone (DPC). CDR3 sequence reads: CSAGNPGTGSHEQYF. The CDR3 nucleotides are TGCAGCGCCGGGAACCCCGGGACAGGGTCCCACGAGCAGTACTTC.